A single sample gave rise to the 14 T cell receptor beta chains below, sequenced in a study of shared clonotypes between healthy human individuals. TCRdb's copy holds only in-frame clones and misses some; the assay was immunoSEQ multiplex PCR. This table holds 150,000 to 200,000 clones, over 80% found once. The material sequenced was naive CD4+ T cells sorted from blood. Subset of the sample: CD45RA+ positively selected. The receptors were gathered from a woman aged 25 to 39 in good health.

The J gene is TRBJ2-5, the V gene TRBV14; TRBD1 aligns across 9 bases. CDR3 length: 15 residues. Germline V gives CDR1 SGHDN, CDR2 FVKESK. V dropped 1 base and J dropped 11; count of bases not matched to a gene: 11. In nucleotides, the CDR3 is TGTGCCAGCAGCCAAGGGTTACAGGGGGCAGGAGAGCAGTACTTC. Translated: CASSQGLQGAGEQYF.

For the CDR3, the DNA is TGCGCCAGCAGCTTGTCTTCGAGCAGTAATGAGCAGTTCTTC. Translated: CASSLSSSSNEQFF. The V gene is TRBV5-1, the J gene TRBJ2-1, with D uncertain. V gave up 1 base and J gave up 7 bases, with 12 bases separating them. From germline, CDR1 is SGHRS and CDR2 YFSETQ. CDR3 length: 14 residues.

J is TRBJ2-2 and V is TRBV9; 8 bases match TRBD2. The CDR3 has 16 amino acids. Germline trimming cut 0 bases from V and 2 bases from J; bases unmatched to any gene: 3. Germline V gene lookup returns CDR1 SGDLS and CDR2 YYNGEE. The CDR3 reads CASSVGLAGNTGELFF. CDR3 nucleotide sequence: TGTGCCAGCAGCGTAGGTTTAGCGGGAAACACCGGGGAGCTGTTTTTT.

This chain uses TRBV11-2 with TRBJ1-2; perhaps TRBD1 as D (5 bases). In germline, CDR1 is SGHAT, CDR2 FQNNGV. The length of the CDR3 is 16 residues. Trimming cost V 8 bases and J 8 bases, with 27 bases left between them. The CDR3 sequence: CASQGTAQRPARGYTF. CDR3 nucleotides: TGTGCCAGCCAGGGAACCGCACAAAGACCGGCGAGGGGCTACACCTTC.

The rearrangement links TRBV28 to TRBJ2-7, with TRBD1 identical over 8 bases. CDR3 length equals 15 residues. Germline CDR1 MDHEN, CDR2 SYDVKM. V lost 10 bases to trimming and J lost 4 bases; unmatched junction nucleotides: 15. Here the CDR3 reads CATSRPGQGGYEQYF. The CDR3 region has the DNA TGTGCCACCTCCCGCCCAGGACAGGGCGGATACGAGCAGTACTTC.

This rearrangement joins TRBV7-6 to TRBJ2-1; TRBD2 is a possible D gene (5 bases). The germline V and J ends were trimmed by 3 bases and 0 bases, with 6 bases remaining between them. The length of the CDR3 is 14 residues. CDR1 is SGHVS, CDR2 FNYEAQ, per germline. The CDR3 nucleotides are TGTGCCAGCAGCTTCGGAGGCTCCTACAATGAGCAGTTCTTC. This gives the protein CASSFGGSYNEQFF.

The count of this clone is one. V usage is TRBV14 and J usage is TRBJ2-1; a weak D match, TRBD1 (6 bases). V gave up 6 bases and J gave up 7 bases, with 10 bases separating them. The CDR3 extends over 12 amino acids. Germline CDR1 and CDR2: SGHDN and FVKESK. This CDR3 reads CASRPTGNEQFF. CDR3 DNA sequence: TGTGCCAGCAGACCCACAGGGAATGAGCAGTTCTTC.

The chain links TRBV18 to TRBJ2-7, with D perhaps assigned TRBD1 or TRBD2 (5 bases each). Trimming removed 3 bases from V and 0 bases from J, with 12 bases in between. CDR1 is KGHSH and CDR2 is LQKENI in the germline V gene. The CDR3 extends over 15 amino acids. CDR3: CASSPGRADSYEQYF. As DNA, the CDR3 is TGTGCCAGCTCACCGGGGCGGGCCGACTCCTACGAGCAGTACTTC.

The gene calls are TRBV30 and TRBJ1-5, with TRBD1 matching over 8 bases. Unmatched junction bases numbered 21, after V lost 2 bases and J lost 3 bases. The CDR3 spans 20 residues. Germline V CDR1 and CDR2: GTSNPN, SVGIG (reference sequence). The DNA for the CDR3 is TGTGCCTGGAGTCAAAGGACAGGGAAACATGGGGTCCGTCCCAATCAGCCCCAGCATTTT. As protein: CAWSQRTGKHGVRPNQPQHF.

The chain joins TRBV12-5 to TRBJ2-5; 8 bases are a match to TRBD2. Germline CDR1 and CDR2: LGHNT and FRNRAP. With 1 base clipped from V and 1 base from J, the junction kept 5 bases outside the gene matches. The CDR3 is 16 amino acids. The CDR3 nucleotides read TGTGCTAGTGGTTTGGGGATTAGCGGGATCCAAGAGACCCAGTACTTC. Amino acids: CASGLGISGIQETQYF.

This clone was observed once. The rearrangement links TRBV28 to TRBJ2-7; 7 bases agree with TRBD2. The germline gives CDR1 MDHEN, CDR2 SYDVKM. The V segment lost 7 bases and the J segment 4 bases; nucleotides outside the gene matches: 16. The CDR3 sequence is 16 residues long. CDR3 nucleotide sequence: TGTGCCAGCACCGATCCGAGGGCAGGGAGGGAGTACGAGCAGTACTTC. The encoded protein is CASTDPRAGREYEQYF.

This clone was seen a few times. The chain uses TRBV6-5 and TRBJ2-7; D perhaps matches TRBD2 (6 bases). The CDR3 has 15 amino acids. The germline V and J ends were trimmed by 0 bases and 6 bases, with 15 bases remaining between them. Germline values: CDR1 MNHEY, CDR2 SVGAGI. CDR3 sequence reads: CASSYSGSRDSEQYF. The CDR3 DNA is TGTGCCAGCAGTTACTCCGGGAGCCGGGACTCCGAGCAGTACTTC.

This chain connects TRBV27 to TRBJ2-3; D unclear. V was pared by 2 bases and J by 6 bases, with 15 bases between. CDR3 length: 15 amino acids. CDR1 MNHEY and CDR2 SMNVEV come from the germline V gene (reference sequence). As DNA, the CDR3 is TGTGCCAGCAGTTTAGGCCGCCTCCTGAGGGATACGCAGTATTTT. Amino acids: CASSLGRLLRDTQYF.

The chain uses TRBV19 and TRBJ2-5, with D perhaps being TRBD1 or TRBD2 (6 bases each). The ends were cut back, 3 bases at V and 5 bases at J, with 19 bases in the middle. The CDR3 consists of 16 residues. Germline CDR1 and CDR2: LNHDA and SQIVND (reference sequence). CDR3 sequence reads: CASSIGIRGLGETQYF. The CDR3 DNA is TGTGCCAGTAGTATTGGTATCCGGGGGCTAGGGGAGACCCAGTACTTC.